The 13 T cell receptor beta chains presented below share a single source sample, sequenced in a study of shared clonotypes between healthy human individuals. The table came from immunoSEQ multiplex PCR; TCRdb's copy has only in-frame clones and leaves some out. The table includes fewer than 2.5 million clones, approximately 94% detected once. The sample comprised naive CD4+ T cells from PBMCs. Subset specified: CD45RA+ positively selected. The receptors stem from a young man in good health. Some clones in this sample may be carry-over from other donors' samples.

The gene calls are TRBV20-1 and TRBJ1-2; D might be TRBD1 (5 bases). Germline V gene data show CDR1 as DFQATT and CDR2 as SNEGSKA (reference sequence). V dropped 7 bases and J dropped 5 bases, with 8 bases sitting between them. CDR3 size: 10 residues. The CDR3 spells CSEGAYGYTF. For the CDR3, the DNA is TGCAGTGAAGGGGCATATGGCTACACCTTC.

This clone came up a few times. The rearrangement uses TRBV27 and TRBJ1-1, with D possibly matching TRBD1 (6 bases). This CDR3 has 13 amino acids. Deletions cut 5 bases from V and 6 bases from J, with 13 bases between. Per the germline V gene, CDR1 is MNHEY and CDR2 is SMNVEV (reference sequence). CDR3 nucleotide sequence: TGTGCCAGCAGTAGAGCTGAGGGGGCTGAAGCTTTCTTT. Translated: CASSRAEGAEAFF.

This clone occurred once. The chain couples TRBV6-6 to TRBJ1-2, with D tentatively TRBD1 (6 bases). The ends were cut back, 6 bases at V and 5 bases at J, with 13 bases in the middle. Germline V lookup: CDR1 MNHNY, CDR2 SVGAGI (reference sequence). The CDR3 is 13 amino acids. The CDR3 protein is CASSRGQFYGYTF. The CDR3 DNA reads TGTGCCAGCAGCCGGGGGCAGTTTTATGGCTACACCTTC.

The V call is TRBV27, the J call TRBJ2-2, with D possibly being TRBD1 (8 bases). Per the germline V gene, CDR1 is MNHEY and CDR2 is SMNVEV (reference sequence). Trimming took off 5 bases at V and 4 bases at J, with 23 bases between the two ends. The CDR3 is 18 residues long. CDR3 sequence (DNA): TGTGCCAGCAGTCGGGGGGATTCCAGGGGGCTCGTCACCGGGGAGCTGTTTTTT. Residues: CASSRGDSRGLVTGELFF.

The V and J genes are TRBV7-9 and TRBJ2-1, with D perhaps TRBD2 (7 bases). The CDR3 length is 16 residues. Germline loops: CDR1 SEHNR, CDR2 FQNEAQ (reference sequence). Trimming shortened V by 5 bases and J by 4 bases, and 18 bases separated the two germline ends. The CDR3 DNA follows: TGTGCCAGCAGCCAAATCCCGGGGGGCGCTTACAATGAGCAGTTCTTC. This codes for CASSQIPGGAYNEQFF. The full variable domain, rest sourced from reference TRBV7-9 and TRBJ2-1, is DTGVSQNPRHKITKRGQNVTFRCDPISEHNRLYWYRQTLGQGPEFLTYFQNEAQLEKSRLLSDRFSAERPKGSFSTLEIQRTEQGDSAMYLCASSQIPGGAYNEQFFGPGTRLTVL.

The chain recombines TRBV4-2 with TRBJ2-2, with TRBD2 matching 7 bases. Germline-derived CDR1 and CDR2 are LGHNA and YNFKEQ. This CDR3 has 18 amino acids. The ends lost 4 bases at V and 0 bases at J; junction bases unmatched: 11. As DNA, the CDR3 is TGTGCCAGCAGCCGCCGATACGGGGGGAGTTCGAACACCGGGGAGCTGTTTTTT. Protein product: CASSRRYGGSSNTGELFF.

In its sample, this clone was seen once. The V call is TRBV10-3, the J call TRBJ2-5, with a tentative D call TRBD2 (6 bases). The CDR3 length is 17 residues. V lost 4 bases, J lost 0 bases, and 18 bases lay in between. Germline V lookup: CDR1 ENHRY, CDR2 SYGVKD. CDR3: CAISAGLGIADQETQYF. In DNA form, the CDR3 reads TGTGCCATCAGTGCGGGCTTAGGGATAGCGGACCAAGAGACCCAGTACTTC.

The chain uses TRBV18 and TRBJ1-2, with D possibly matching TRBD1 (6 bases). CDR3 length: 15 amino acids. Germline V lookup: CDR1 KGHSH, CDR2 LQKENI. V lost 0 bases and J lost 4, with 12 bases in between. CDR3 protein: CASSPPGGSFYGYTF. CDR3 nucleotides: TGTGCCAGCTCACCACCGGGGGGCAGCTTCTATGGCTACACCTTC.

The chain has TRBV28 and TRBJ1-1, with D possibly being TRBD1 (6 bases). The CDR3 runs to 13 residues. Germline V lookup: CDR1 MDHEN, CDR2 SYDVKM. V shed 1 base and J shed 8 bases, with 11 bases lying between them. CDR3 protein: CASSLYRVKEAFF. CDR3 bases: TGTGCCAGCAGTTTATACAGGGTCAAGGAAGCTTTCTTT.

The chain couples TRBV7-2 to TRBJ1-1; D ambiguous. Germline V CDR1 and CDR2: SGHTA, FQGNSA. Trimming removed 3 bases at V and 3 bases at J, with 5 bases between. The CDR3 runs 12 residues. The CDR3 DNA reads TGTGCCAGCAGCTTGTGGTACACTGAAGCTTTCTTT. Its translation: CASSLWYTEAFF.

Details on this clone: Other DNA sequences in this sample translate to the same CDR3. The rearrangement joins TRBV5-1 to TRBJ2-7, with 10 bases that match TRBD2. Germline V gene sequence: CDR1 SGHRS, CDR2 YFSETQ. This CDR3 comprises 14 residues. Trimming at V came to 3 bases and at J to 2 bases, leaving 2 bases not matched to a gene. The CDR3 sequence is CASSSTSGPYEQYF. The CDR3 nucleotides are TGCGCCAGCAGCTCGACTAGCGGGCCCTACGAGCAGTACTTC.

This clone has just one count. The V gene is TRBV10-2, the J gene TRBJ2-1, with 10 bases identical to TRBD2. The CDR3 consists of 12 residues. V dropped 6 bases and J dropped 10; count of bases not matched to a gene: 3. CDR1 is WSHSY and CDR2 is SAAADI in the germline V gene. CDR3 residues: CASSPGLAEQFF. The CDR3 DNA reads TGCGCCAGCAGCCCGGGACTAGCGGAGCAGTTCTTC.

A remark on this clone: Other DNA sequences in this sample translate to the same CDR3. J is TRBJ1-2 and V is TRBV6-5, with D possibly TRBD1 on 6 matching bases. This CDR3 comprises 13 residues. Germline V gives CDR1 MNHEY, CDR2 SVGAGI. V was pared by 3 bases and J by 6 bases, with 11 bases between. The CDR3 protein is CASSYRGGHGYTF. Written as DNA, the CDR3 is TGTGCCAGCAGTTATCGCGGGGGGCATGGCTACACCTTC.